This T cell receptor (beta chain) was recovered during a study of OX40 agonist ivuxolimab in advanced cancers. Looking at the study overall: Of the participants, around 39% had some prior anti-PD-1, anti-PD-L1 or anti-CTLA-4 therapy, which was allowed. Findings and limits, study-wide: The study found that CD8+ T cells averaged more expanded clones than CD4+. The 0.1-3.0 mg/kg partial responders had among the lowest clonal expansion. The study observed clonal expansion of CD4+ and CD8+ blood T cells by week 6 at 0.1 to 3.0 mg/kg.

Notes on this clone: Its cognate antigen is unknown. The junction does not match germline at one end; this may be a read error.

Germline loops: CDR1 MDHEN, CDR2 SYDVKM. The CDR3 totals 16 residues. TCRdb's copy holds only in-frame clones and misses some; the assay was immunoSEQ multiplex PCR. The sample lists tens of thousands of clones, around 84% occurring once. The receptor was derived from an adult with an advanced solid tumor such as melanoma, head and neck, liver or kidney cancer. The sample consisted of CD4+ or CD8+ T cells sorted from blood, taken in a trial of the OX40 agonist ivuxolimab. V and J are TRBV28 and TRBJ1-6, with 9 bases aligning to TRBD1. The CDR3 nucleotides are TGTGCCAGCAGTCTCCTTACAGGGGGCTATAGTTCACCCCTCCACTTT. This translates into CASSLLTGGYSSPLHF.